Included here is one TCR beta chain sequence, with context. This entry is derived from a study of radiotherapy plus CTLA-4 blockade in lung cancer. Germline V CDR1 and CDR2: SEHNR, FQNEAQ (reference sequence). This CDR3 comprises 15 residues. V lost 4 bases, J lost 7 bases, and 19 bases lay in between. The protocol was immunoSEQ multiplex PCR, while the TCRdb copy is restricted to in-frame clones and leaves out a portion. The data show about 15,000 clones, around three quarters seen once. The clonotype comes from a human donor with non-small cell lung cancer whose response to radiotherapy plus ipilimumab could not be evaluated. The chain is built from TRBV7-9 and TRBJ1-1; D is unresolved. The sample was peripheral blood, taken from a patient treated with radiotherapy plus ipilimumab. CDR3 nucleotide sequence: TGTGCCAGCAGCTCCCGCAGGCGCCAATCCAATGAAGCTTTCTTT. Amino acid sequence: CASSSRRRQSNEAFF.